These 13 T cell receptor beta chains were all obtained from the same sample, sequenced in a study of tumor and adjacent non-tumor tissue in lung cancer. The library came from three nested PCR rounds adapted from ARM-PCR protocols. TCRdb ran MiXCR on the multiplex PCR reads and lists one entry per CDR3 protein. The sample consists of roughly 70,000 distinct CDR3 sequences, around 70% of them appearing once. This sample's RNA came from whole unsorted tissue. The normal lung tissue was taken more than 3 cm from the tumor edge. Sequencing was done on a sample of distant non-tumor lung tissue. The receptors shown here come from a woman aged 50 to 60 with non-small cell lung cancer.

The rearrangement joins TRBV29-1 to TRBJ1-1; TRBD1 is a possible D gene (5 bases). Trimming took 8 bases from V and 4 from J, leaving 14 bases between them. This CDR3 has 12 amino acids. Germline loops: CDR1 SQVTM, CDR2 ANQGSEA. The CDR3 bases are TGCAGCCTTGGGGCGCAGATCACTGAAGCTTTCTTT. It encodes CSLGAQITEAFF.

In this sample, this clonotype turned up a few times. This may be a read error, as it is one base from a much larger clone. This chain links TRBV4-3 with TRBJ2-3, with D uncertain. The germline V gene encodes CDR1 LGHNA and CDR2 YSLEER. Trimming shortened V by 0 bases and J by 6 bases, and 10 bases separated the two germline ends. The CDR3 covers 14 residues. The CDR3 reads CASSQEVPMDTQYF. The CDR3 nucleotides are TGCGCCAGCAGCCAAGAGGTCCCAATGGATACGCAGTATTTT.

With respect to this clonotype: Being one base from a much bigger clone, this may be a read error. The chain uses TRBV4-1 and TRBJ2-1, with 11 nucleotides matching TRBD2. V lost 2 bases, J lost 4 bases, and 7 bases stayed unmatched. Germline loops: CDR1 MGHRA, CDR2 YSYEKL. The CDR3 consists of 17 residues. CDR3 amino acids: CASSQLWGLADYNEQFF. For the CDR3, the DNA is TGCGCCAGCAGCCAACTCTGGGGACTAGCGGATTACAATGAGCAGTTCTTC.

This clonotype was counted between two and nine times. The chain recombines TRBV28 with TRBJ1-5; tentative D call: TRBD1 (5 bases). V was trimmed by 3 bases and J by 2 bases, leaving 8 bases between them. The germline CDR1 and CDR2 sequences are MDHEN and SYDVKM. This CDR3 is 14 amino acids long. The CDR3 protein is CASSLGGGNQPQHF. The CDR3 DNA is TGTGCCAGCAGTTTGGGGGGTGGCAATCAGCCCCAGCATTTT.

About this clonotype: This could be a read error, since a much larger clone is one nucleotide away. The rearrangement uses TRBV5-1 and TRBJ2-7; D gene uncertain. This CDR3 has 16 amino acids. In germline, CDR1 is SGHRS, CDR2 YFSETQ. The V end was cut by 1 base, the J end by 0 bases, with 14 bases between. This CDR3 is CASSLTAQQLSYEQYF. The CDR3 coding sequence is TGCGCCAGCAGCTTGACAGCCCAGCAGCTCTCCTACGAGCAGTACTTC.

This clonotype was recorded many times. The chain recombines TRBV12-3 or TRBV12-4 with TRBJ2-1; a possible D gene is TRBD2 (6 bases). Trimming shortened V by 6 bases and J by 7 bases, and 10 bases separated the two germline ends. CDR3 size: 12 residues. The CDR3 region is CASRVGRNEQFF. CDR3 DNA: TGTGCCAGCAGGGTAGGGAGGAATGAGCAGTTCTTC.

This clonotype qualifies as medium-sized. The rearrangement joins TRBV6-6 to TRBJ1-4, with D possibly matching TRBD1 (5 bases). V was cut by 4 bases and J by 4 bases, with 13 bases left in between. This CDR3 contains 15 residues. Germline CDR1 is MNHNY and CDR2 is SVGAGI (reference sequence). CDR3 region: CASSSPRGVNEKLFF. CDR3 sequence (DNA): TGTGCCAGCAGTTCCCCCCGAGGGGTTAATGAAAAACTGTTTTTT.

This chain joins TRBV10-3 and TRBJ2-3; TRBD1 matches at 9 bases. CDR1 and CDR2 (germline): ENHRY, SYGVKD. The length of the CDR3 is 15 residues. Unmatched junction bases numbered 5, after V lost 6 bases and J lost 1 base. CDR3 DNA: TGTGCCATCAGATCCGACAGGGGGGGCACAGATACGCAGTATTTT. Its translation: CAIRSDRGGTDTQYF.

As to this clonotype: This may be a read error, as it is one base from a much larger clone. The chain uses TRBV20-1 and TRBJ1-1, with no clear D. The germline CDR1 and CDR2 sequences are DFQATT and SNEGSKA (reference sequence). The length of the CDR3 is 13 residues. CDR3 residues: CSAKGLLNTDAFF. CDR3 coding DNA: TGCAGTGCTAAAGGCCTGTTGAACACTGATGCTTTCTTT.

A word on this clonotype: One end of the junction is discordant with germline, which a read error may explain. The V gene is TRBV19, the J gene TRBJ1-5, with D hard to call. The CDR3 is made up of 14 amino acids. Looked up from germline, CDR1 is LNHDA and CDR2 is SQIVND (reference sequence). CDR3 DNA sequence: TGTGCCGGTAGTATCAGTACACCAGATCAGCCCCAGCATTTT. It encodes CAGSISTPDQPQHF.

For this clonotype: The junction and the germline gene differ at one end; a read error may be behind it. The chain has TRBV4-1 and TRBJ2-5; possibly TRBD2 for D (7 bases). CDR1 and CDR2 (germline): MGHRA, YSYEKL. This CDR3 has 17 amino acids. The CDR3 spells CASSQGGRGGERETQHF. The CDR3 bases are TGCGCCAGTAGCCAAGGTGGCAGGGGAGGGGAAAGAGAGACCCAGCATTTC.

Turning to this clonotype: A much larger clone lies a single base off, so this may be a read error. CDR3 residues: CASSGATVRGANVLTF. The CDR3 DNA reads as TGCGCCAGCAGTGGGGCGACAGTTCGTGGGGCCAACGTCCTGACTTTC. The gene calls are TRBV10-1 and TRBJ2-6; tentative D call: TRBD1 (5 bases). V gave up 4 bases and J gave up 3 bases, with 13 bases separating them. Germline values: CDR1 WNHNN, CDR2 SYGVQD (reference sequence). The CDR3 loop spans 16 amino acids.

This clonotype showed up just a few times. This may stem from a read error, because a much larger clone lies one nucleotide away. This chain uses TRBV7-9 with TRBJ2-1; D unresolved. The CDR3 extends over 14 amino acids. V lost 3 bases and J lost 5, with 11 bases in between. Germline CDR1 SEHNR, CDR2 FQNEAQ (reference sequence). The CDR3, as DNA: TGTGCCAGCAGCTTCTCCAACGGCAACAATGAGCAGTTCTTC. Protein: CASSFSNGNNEQFF.